The sequence of this T cell receptor (beta chain) was determined in a study of shared clonotypes between healthy human individuals (dated by TCRdb to between 2020 and 2021). With regard to the full study: A few men and a couple of women, aged 18 to 49 years, made up the cohort. For each donor, CD4 naive and CD4 memory were each given three plates, CD8 naive was given two plates, and CD8 memory was given one plate. To estimate repertoire size and how much clonotype sharing occurs between individuals, the study deeply sequenced the blood TCR repertoires of about five healthy adults. To increase sequencing depth and limit assay-specific biases, different laboratories used diverse techniques to prepare libraries and sequence TCR repertoires. Each donor's leukapheresis produced roughly between roughly 0.85 and 9.5 billion PBMCs. The full study reports these points: Rarefaction of sorted-subset datasets indicated incomplete sequencing despite the large sequencing depth. Only blood was sampled, and tissue TCR repertoires likely differ from those in blood. Naive subsets generally had larger estimated clonotype richness than memory subsets did. Sharing across several donors was observed for around 5% of naive CD4, less than 4% of naive CD8, over 2% of memory CD4, and 0.4% of memory CD8 clonotypes. Because the study included only a small number of donors, the genetic and exposure-history diversity represented was limited. Compared with non-shared clonotypes, the clonotypes found in all four sorted-subset donors had higher generation probabilities. Pairwise subsampling led to the expectation that sequencing depth would affect the degree of clonotype sharing among donors.

From the germline V gene, CDR1 is SNHLY and CDR2 is FYNNEI. The CDR3 runs 14 amino acids, cysteine and phenylalanine included. The only DNA kept is the CDR3, 42 bases in frame from the first base. The V end loses 7 bases and the J end loses 4 bases, and a stretch of 16 bases separates them. TCR CDR3 regions were amplified from genomic DNA by multiplex PCR using the deep immunoSEQ assay. Extracted genomic DNA from each cell subset was distributed evenly across all wells of several immunoSEQ 96-well plates, and each plate was treated as a replicate. For sorted subsets, roughly 200 ng genomic DNA, equal to 30,000 or so T cell genomes, was loaded into each replicate PCR. The purified libraries were quantified using a Qubit 3.0 fluorometer, sized with a Bioanalyzer 2100, and then quantified again using the KAPA Library Quantification kit. Every immunoSEQ 96-well plate was sequenced on a dedicated single-read 150-cycle Illumina NextSeq 550 flow cell. The authors' pipeline ran thus. Because the immunoSEQ output held only junctional sequences and lacked quality scores, the filtering could not match the filtering applied to full-length reads. To assign V/J genes and CDR3, sequences were annotated using PyIR, a Python wrapper for IgBLAST v1.9, with IMGT germline references. Any read was removed if the V/J assignment was weak (E-value above 1e-6), the CDR3 was missing, or the read contained stop codons, out-of-frame junctions, or ambiguous translated residues. A V3J clonotype was defined by an identical inferred V gene, J gene, and CDR3 amino acid sequence. Percentage overlap between repertoires was calculated by dividing the number of shared unique clonotypes by the size of the smaller repertoire. Three approaches were used to assess repertoire richness: RTK rarefaction, the Chao1 estimator, and Recon v2.1 estimates of unobserved clonotypes. Generation probabilities were computed with OLGA for all TCRbeta clonotypes obtained by the gDNA method from several donors. The table was pulled from immuneACCESS by TCRdb, which kept in-frame rearrangements only. Such tables lose some clones; where checked, under half of the loss comes from unresolved V genes, and the rest has no known cause. V and J calls and clone size are given by that table; D and trimming were obtained from the DNA. The sample table contains about 2.4 million clones; only one count was recorded for over 85% of them. Of the sample, roughly 0.36% falls within the top ten clones.

The donors were healthy, HIV-negative adults who had no recently reported acute infections or vaccinations. Every donor was a Caucasian adult residing in Nashville, Tennessee, USA. CD4+ T cells were enriched by magnetic negative selection; naive cells were then positively selected on CD45RA, and the negative fraction formed the memory subset. Blood was obtained by leukapheresis, after which PBMCs were separated by Ficoll-Histopaque density gradient centrifugation and cryopreserved in liquid nitrogen vapor phase. Analytical flow cytometry was used to check the purity and quantity of every magnetically sorted T cell population. Each sorted fraction had its genomic DNA isolated and then quantified by UV absorbance on a Nanodrop 2000c. Regarding this clone: The specificity of this receptor is unknown. Base quality data are lacking; no much larger clone is found one base away.

The sequence came from a young man in good health. Some clones in this sample may be carry-over from other donors' samples. This receptor chain uses TRBV2 and TRBJ1-1; matching of 5 bases hints at TRBD1 as the D gene. Input material: naive CD4+ T cells from PBMCs. The cell subset or site label, as the study defines it: CD45RA+ positively selected. In nucleotides, the sequence is TGTGCCAGCAAAAGGGAATGGAGGGGCACTGAAGCTTTCTTT. Its amino acids are CASKREWRGTEAFF.